The clone carrying this T cell receptor (beta chain) was picked up many times. Its antigen is as yet unknown. The data derive from a study of identical twins. Overall study findings and caveats: There was an excess of low generation probability in the out-of-frame alpha sequences that twins shared. Insertion counts were lower in abundant cord blood beta clonotypes, a trend that memory repertoires did not show.

Using its own MiXCR run on the 5' RACE reads, TCRdb lists one record per CDR3 protein. This table has under 300,000 distinct CDR3 sequences, approximately 8.3% appearing once. The ends were cut back, 4 bases at V and 4 bases at J, with 12 bases in the middle. The length of the CDR3 is 14 residues. Germline V lookup: CDR1 SGHTA, CDR2 FQGNSA. This sample was also put to use in a study of yellow fever vaccine responses in identical twins. From that second work: On the reported evidence, twins' vaccine T cell responses seemed partly convergent and partly personalized.

This receptor was identified in a woman younger than 35 in good health. Sequenced: CD8+ T cells sorted from blood. The V call is TRBV7-2, the J call TRBJ2-3; D is perhaps TRBD1 or TRBD2 (6 bases each). For the CDR3, the DNA is TGTGCCAGCAGCTCAGTCGGGGGCCCAGATACGCAGTATTTT. Translation: CASSSVGGPDTQYF.